One T cell receptor (beta chain) is described in this entry. Libraries were prepared by immunoSEQ multiplex PCR; TCRdb keeps only in-frame clonotypes and omits some of them. The data hold some 150,000 clones, with 81% observed a single time. The source of the sample is a study of blood T cell repertoires in COVID-19. Germline assignment: CDR1 SGHDT and CDR2 YYEEEE. This CDR3 region has 15 residues. The germline V and J ends were trimmed by 3 bases and 8 bases, with 15 bases remaining between them. Sequences were obtained from peripheral blood. The clonotype was recovered from a woman aged 60 to 75 with active or convalescent COVID-19. The V gene is TRBV5-6, the J gene TRBJ1-6, with a possible D match to TRBD1 (6 bases). CDR3 loop: CASSWGQGVDSPLHF. CDR3 DNA sequence: TGTGCCAGCAGCTGGGGGCAGGGTGTGGATTCACCCCTCCACTTT.